This T cell receptor (beta chain) was observed in a study of cytomegalovirus exposure and HLA in healthy donors (dated by TCRdb to between 2016 and 2019). As for the study more broadly: A later analysis indicated that the 95 to 150 validation repertoires were generated on the platform also employed for the approximately 700 repertoires of the first cohort. The study aimed to test whether cataloging public T cell receptors could reveal signatures of past pathogen exposure. In addition to the first cohort of 650 to 800 subjects, a separate validation cohort of some 120 different subjects was used. To predict cytomegalovirus infection status, the study brought together high-throughput TCR immunosequencing, statistical association of individual TCRs with disease status, and machine learning.

Library generation was performed with the immunoSEQ multiplex PCR assay. The source study handled its data this way. A statistical classification framework was built to diagnose cytomegalovirus status from the catalog of TCR beta chain sequences. Not all clones reach the TCRdb copy of this immuneACCESS table, which keeps in-frame sequences only. Checked studies attribute under half of the gap to unresolved V genes and leave the rest unexplained. V and J calls plus clone size are reproduced from that table; the DNA served to infer D and trimming. Recorded for this sample are some 170,000 clones; 87% of them occurred a single time. The ten largest clones take up approximately 1.4% of the sample. Study-level results and caveats: The validation cohort had no HLA typing available for a later analysis, so co-occurrence within that cohort was assessed over all 110 or so repertoires. It was suggested by the authors that the approach could potentially be generalized to other disease states and immunological phenotypes. In vitro tests confirmed that a few of the cytomegalovirus-associated TCR beta chains recognize cytomegalovirus antigens. In the study, roughly 160 TCR beta chains were listed as associated with cytomegalovirus. Most TCR sequences were seen in very few donors, while some public TCRs were found in many individuals. Cytomegalovirus status was reported to be diagnosed by the classifier with high specificity and sensitivity in both the original and validation cohorts. Subsequent analysis determined that TCRs grouped into clusters in the first cohort also showed a tendency toward co-occurrence across the approximately 120 validation repertoires, and 85% to 95% of cluster scores exceeded 0.

The CDR3 sequence holds 16 residues, the cysteine and phenylalanine included. Only CDR3 DNA is held: 48 bases, read in frame from base 1. Relative to germline, V is missing 1 base and J is missing 8 bases, with 4 bases of the junction outside any gene match. Taken from the germline V gene (reference sequence), the CDR1 and CDR2 loops are MNHNY and SVGAGI. This clone was counted once. It has no known antigen specificity. Base qualities are missing; no much larger clone stands one base away. Separate from the roughly 660-subject first cohort, the validation cohort of over 90 subjects was the group to which the donors belonged.

The sequence was obtained from a woman in her 30s in good health and CMV-seronegative. The sequence links TRBV6-6 to TRBJ2-1; a stretch of 14 junction bases matches TRBD2. The sample comprised PBMCs. CDR3 loop: CASSYWTSGGFDEQFF. The nucleotide sequence reads TGTGCCAGCAGTTACTGGACTAGCGGGGGGTTCGATGAGCAGTTCTTC.